The clone carrying this T cell receptor beta chain was recorded many times. Its antigen remains unidentified. This entry is derived from a study of T cells after yellow fever vaccination. About the research overall: Preparation used SMART-Seq v4 Ultra Low Input for the low-cell-number fractions. Study results and caveats: Subsequent booster samples again held most clones from primary vaccination (96% CD4, just under 90% CD8). Peaking faster, on day 5 versus 15, the secondary response was nonetheless weaker. Overall, a small share of clonotypes was seen in both CD4 and CD8 compartments.

The ends lost 5 bases at V and 0 bases at J; junction bases unmatched: 7. The CDR3 has 15 residues. One entry per CDR3 protein results from TCRdb running MiXCR on the 5' RACE reads. In the table there are hundreds of thousands of distinct CDR3 sequences, roughly 3.5% of which are singletons. The receptor comes from a man aged 18 to 29 who received the YFV17D yellow fever vaccine. The chain joins TRBV12-3 or TRBV12-4 to TRBJ2-7; 7 bases map to TRBD1. Sequences were derived from PBMCs, sampled on the day of the yellow fever booster vaccination. The CDR3 is CASSPGQFISYEQYF. The DNA of the CDR3 is TGTGCCAGCAGTCCGGGACAGTTTATCTCCTACGAGCAGTACTTC.